This T cell receptor beta chain was sequenced for a study of blood T cell repertoires in COVID-19. In the original processing: Amplification from reference gene primers served as the basis for estimated nucleated cell counts. Profiling relied on immunoSEQ multiplex PCR, and the TCRdb table lists in-frame clones only, not all of them. The V and J calls and clone size were taken over from that table, and D and trimming were inferred from the DNA. Among 200,000 to 300,000 clones listed, around 90% were seen once. Participant age was about 18 to 95 years, and participants resided in fewer than 25 US areas. This CDR3 is 15 amino acids long. Unmatched junction bases numbered 9, after V lost 1 base and J lost 13 bases. CDR1 and CDR2 from the germline V gene are SGHNT and YYREEE (reference sequence).

The chain employs TRBV5-4 and TRBJ1-6, with 9 positions matching TRBD1. The sequenced sample was PBMCs or T cells enriched from blood (not recorded which). The sequence was collected from a man in his fifties or sixties who had been exposed to COVID-19. The CDR3 here is CASSLPGQGLTPLHF. The CDR3 DNA reads as TGTGCCAGCAGCTTGCCAGGACAGGGGTTAACCCCCCTCCACTTT.